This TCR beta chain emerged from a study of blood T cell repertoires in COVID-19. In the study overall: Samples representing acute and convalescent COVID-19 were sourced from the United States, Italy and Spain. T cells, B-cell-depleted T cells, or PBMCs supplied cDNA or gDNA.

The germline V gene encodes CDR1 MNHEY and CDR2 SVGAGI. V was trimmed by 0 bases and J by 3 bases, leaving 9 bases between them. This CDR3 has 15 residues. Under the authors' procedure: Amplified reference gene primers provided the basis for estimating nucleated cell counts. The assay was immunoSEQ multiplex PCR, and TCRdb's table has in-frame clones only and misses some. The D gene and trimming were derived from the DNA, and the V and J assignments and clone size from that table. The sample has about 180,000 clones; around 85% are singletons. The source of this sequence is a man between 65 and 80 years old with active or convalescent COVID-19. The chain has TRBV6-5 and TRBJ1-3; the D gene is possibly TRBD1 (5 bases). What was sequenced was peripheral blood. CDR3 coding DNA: TGTGCCAGCAGTTACTCGAGGCAGGGTGGAAACACCATATATTTT. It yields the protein CASSYSRQGGNTIYF.